This T cell receptor (beta chain) was recorded in a study of blood T cell repertoires in COVID-19. Profiling relied on immunoSEQ multiplex PCR, and the TCRdb table lists in-frame clones only, not all of them. In the table there are about 34,000 clones, more than 75% of which are singletons. Germline-derived CDR1 and CDR2 are MNHEY and SVGAGI. The CDR3 totals 15 residues. V lost 6 bases and J lost 2, with 17 bases in between. The origin of this receptor is an elderly man with acute or convalescent COVID-19. The rearrangement joins TRBV6-5 to TRBJ2-7, with D possibly matching TRBD2 (5 bases). The sequenced sample was peripheral blood. CDR3 loop: CASRSEALGTYEQYF. The CDR3 nucleotides are TGTGCCAGCAGATCCGAGGCCCTCGGGACCTACGAGCAGTACTTC.